The 28 T cell receptor beta chains listed next were all sequenced from one sample in a study of PD-L1 blockade in urothelial cancer. Libraries were prepared by immunoSEQ multiplex PCR; TCRdb keeps only in-frame clonotypes and omits some of them. The table lists about 52,000 clones, approximately 80% of them singletons. Specified time point: pretreatment peripheral blood. The sequenced sample was PBMCs, obtained around atezolizumab (anti-PD-L1) treatment. Receptors originate from a man in his fifties with urothelial cancer.

The chain recombines TRBV10-1 with TRBJ2-7; 10 bases match TRBD1. The V gene's germline CDR1 is WNHNN and CDR2 SYGVQD (reference sequence). The CDR3 extends over 16 amino acids. The ends lost 0 bases at V and 6 bases at J; junction bases unmatched: 8. The CDR3 DNA follows: TGCGCCAGCAGTGAGTCGGGACAGGGGAGAGGGGGCGAGCAGTACTTC. Amino acid sequence: CASSESGQGRGGEQYF.

V usage is TRBV11-2 and J usage is TRBJ2-1, with D possibly being TRBD1 (5 bases). This CDR3 is built from 15 residues. With 2 bases removed from V and 3 bases from J, the gap between germline ends came to 11 bases. Germline V gene data show CDR1 as SGHAT and CDR2 as FQNNGV. The CDR3 coding sequence is TGTGCCAGCAGCTTAAGGGGATATATCTACAATGAGCAGTTCTTC. It encodes CASSLRGYIYNEQFF.

This clone was seen a single time. The chain combines TRBV2 with TRBJ1-2; the match to TRBD1 covers 10 bases. CDR3 length: 18 amino acids. CDR1 and CDR2 from the germline V gene are SNHLY and FYNNEI. The junction had 17 bases not matched to a gene; V was cut back by 6 bases and J by 4 bases. The CDR3: CASRAPGTGALLSYGYTF. DNA for the CDR3: TGTGCCAGCAGGGCCCCCGGGACAGGGGCACTCCTCTCCTATGGCTACACCTTC.

The rearrangement uses TRBV5-1 and TRBJ2-3, with 10 bases identical to TRBD1. Looked up from germline, CDR1 is SGHRS and CDR2 is YFSETQ. V gave up 0 bases and J gave up 5 bases; unmatched junction bases: 3. This CDR3 is 15 amino acids long. The CDR3 DNA follows: TGCGCCAGCAGCTTGGGACAGGGGGCAGTAGATACGCAGTATTTT. Translation: CASSLGQGAVDTQYF.

The CDR3 sequence: CASRTDRVLSYEQYF. CDR3 bases: TGTGCCAGCAGGACGGACAGAGTTCTTTCCTACGAGCAGTACTTC. The chain has TRBV6-5 and TRBJ2-7; a possible D gene is TRBD1 (6 bases). V was cut by 6 bases and J by 1 base, with 16 bases left in between. The CDR3 runs 15 residues. Looked up from germline, CDR1 is MNHEY and CDR2 is SVGAGI.

This clone came up once. The CDR3 DNA is TGTGCCGTTAAGGGATCAGGGGACACTGAAGCTTTCTTT. Amino acid sequence: CAVKGSGDTEAFF. This chain links TRBV10-3 with TRBJ1-1; tentatively, D is TRBD1 (6 bases). Germline CDR1 ENHRY, CDR2 SYGVKD. Trimming took off 11 bases at V and 3 bases at J, with 16 bases between the two ends. There are 13 residues in the CDR3.

CDR3 nucleotide sequence: TGTGCCGTCGAAGACAGGGTAACCTACGAGCAGTACTTC. This codes for CAVEDRVTYEQYF. The chain uses TRBV28 and TRBJ2-7; 7 bases match TRBD1. V lost 11 bases to trimming and J lost 2 bases; unmatched junction nucleotides: 9. The CDR3 is 13 amino acids. Germline V gives CDR1 MDHEN, CDR2 SYDVKM. The entire variable domain, with the rest obtained from reference TRBV28 and TRBJ2-7, is as follows: DVKVTQSSRYLVKRTGEKVFLECVQDMDHENMFWYRQDPGLGLRLIYFSYDVKMKEKGDIPEGYSVSREKKERFSLILESASTNQTSMYLCAVEDRVTYEQYFGPGTRLTVT.

This sequence joins TRBV19 and TRBJ2-7; 11 bases align to TRBD1. This CDR3 contains 17 residues. J gave up 3 bases and V 4 bases, and 11 bases lay outside the gene matches. Looked up from germline, CDR1 is LNHDA and CDR2 is SQIVND (reference sequence). CDR3 protein: CASSSTGTGGPVYEQYF. The CDR3 DNA reads TGTGCCAGTAGTAGTACCGGGACAGGGGGACCGGTCTACGAGCAGTACTTC. Drawing the rest from reference TRBV19 and TRBJ2-7, the complete variable domain is DGGITQSPKYLFRKEGQNVTLSCEQNLNHDAMYWYRQDPGQGLRLIYYSQIVNDFQKGDIAEGYSVSREKKESFPLTVTSAQKNPTAFYLCASSSTGTGGPVYEQYFGPGTRLTVT.

The chain joins TRBV21-1 to TRBJ2-7; TRBD1 is taken as the D call from the table, unchecked against the DNA. TRBV21-1 is labeled a pseudogene. This CDR3 is 14 amino acids long. The CDR3: CASSKGEGAKEQYF. The CDR3 DNA reads as TGTGCCAGCAGCAAAGGAGAGGGGGCGAAGGAGCAGTACTTC.

The CDR3 is CAISQGVETQYF. As DNA, the CDR3 is TGTGCCATCAGTCAGGGGGTAGAGACCCAGTACTTC. This chain joins TRBV10-3 and TRBJ2-5; 7 nucleotides agree with TRBD1. CDR1 ENHRY and CDR2 SYGVKD come from the germline V gene. This CDR3 is built from 12 residues. With 5 bases clipped from V and 4 bases from J, the junction kept 1 base outside the gene matches.

CDR3 loop: CASSLEGDYYGYTF. For the CDR3, the DNA is TGCGCCAGCAGCCTGGAGGGGGATTACTATGGCTACACCTTC. V gene TRBV5-1 combines with J gene TRBJ1-2; a possible D gene is TRBD1 (6 bases). The germline V gene has CDR1 SGHRS and CDR2 YFSETQ. The CDR3 consists of 14 residues. Trimming cost V 4 bases and J 3 bases, with 13 bases left between them.

V usage is TRBV4-1 and J usage is TRBJ2-3; 9 nucleotides match TRBD2. Looked up from germline, CDR1 is MGHRA and CDR2 is YSYEKL. The CDR3 length is 15 residues. V trimming: 5 bases; J trimming: 1 base; junction bases outside the gene matches: 4. The CDR3: CASSEPSGGTDTQYF. The CDR3 DNA is TGCGCCAGCAGCGAACCTAGCGGGGGCACAGATACGCAGTATTTT.

V is TRBV5-1 and J is TRBJ2-5, with 15 bases that match TRBD2. This CDR3 comprises 18 residues. Germline assignment: CDR1 SGHRS and CDR2 YFSETQ. The junction had 6 bases not matched to a gene; V was cut back by 3 bases and J by 0 bases. The CDR3 DNA follows: TGCGCCAGCAGCTCTCGGACTAGCGGGGGGGGAAACCAAGAGACCCAGTACTTC. It encodes CASSSRTSGGGNQETQYF.

The chain employs TRBV7-9 and TRBJ1-2; D possibly corresponds to TRBD1 (6 bases). This CDR3 comprises 19 residues. CDR1 and CDR2 (germline): SEHNR, FQNEAQ (reference sequence). With 2 bases removed from V and 0 bases from J, the gap between germline ends came to 22 bases. CDR3 loop: CASSLITGISTSANYGYTF. CDR3 nucleotides: TGTGCCAGCAGCTTAATAACAGGGATCTCCACCTCGGCTAACTATGGCTACACCTTC.

On this clone itself: This same CDR3 is encoded by further DNA sequences in the sample. CDR3 sequence (DNA): TGTGCTAGTGGTTTGGGAACTGTGGCTAATGAAAAACTGTTTTTT. It is translated as CASGLGTVANEKLFF. The V call is TRBV12-5, the J call TRBJ1-4, with D unresolved. Per germline, CDR1 LGHNT and CDR2 FRNRAP. Trimming removed 1 base from V and 3 bases from J, with 9 bases in between. The CDR3 length is 15 residues.

The chain links TRBV14 to TRBJ2-3, with a possible D match to TRBD2 (5 bases). This CDR3 comprises 16 residues. Looked up from germline, CDR1 is SGHDN and CDR2 is FVKESK. V shed 5 bases and J shed 1 base, with 16 bases lying between them. CDR3 sequence (DNA): TGTGCCAGCAGCGCTAGCCAAGGGCTTCGCACAGATACGCAGTATTTT. Amino acids: CASSASQGLRTDTQYF.

V is TRBV30 and J is TRBJ1-2; 8 bases match TRBD1. CDR1 and CDR2 from the germline V gene are GTSNPN and SVGIG (reference sequence). This CDR3 comprises 14 residues. Trimming cost V 8 bases and J 1 base; bases outside gene matches: 9. The CDR3: CAADREKINYGYTF. The CDR3 nucleotides are TGTGCCGCGGACAGGGAAAAGATTAACTATGGCTACACCTTC.

The V gene is TRBV6-5, the J gene TRBJ1-1; tentative D call: TRBD1 (5 bases). The CDR3 sequence is 14 residues long. Germline CDR1 and CDR2: MNHEY and SVGAGI. Trimming took off 6 bases at V and 3 bases at J, with 14 bases between the two ends. CDR3 sequence reads: CASRSPGGYTEAFF. DNA of the CDR3: TGTGCCAGCAGGTCACCCGGGGGGTACACTGAAGCTTTCTTT.

The chain is built from TRBV27 and TRBJ1-5; 8 nucleotides agree with TRBD1. The CDR3 has 16 residues. CDR1 is MNHEY and CDR2 is SMNVEV in the germline V gene (reference sequence). J gave up 3 bases and V 5 bases, and 9 bases lay outside the gene matches. DNA of the CDR3: TGTGCCAGCAGTCCTAGGACAGGGCATCCCAATCAGCCCCAGCATTTT. It codes for CASSPRTGHPNQPQHF.

The chain employs TRBV6-1 and TRBJ2-7, with D possibly matching TRBD1 (5 bases). Germline CDR1 MNHNS, CDR2 SASEGT. The CDR3 covers 15 residues. V shed 0 bases and J shed 3 bases, with 12 bases lying between them. CDR3 coding DNA: TGTGCCAGCAGTGAAGCGCCGACAGACGTCTACGAGCAGTACTTC. Its protein product is CASSEAPTDVYEQYF.

The CDR3 here is CASRDTGQGREKLFF. CDR3 nucleotides: TGTGCCAGTAGAGACACGGGACAGGGACGTGAAAAACTGTTTTTT. V usage is TRBV19 and J usage is TRBJ1-4; TRBD1 matches 9 bases. This CDR3 region has 15 residues. Looked up from germline, CDR1 is LNHDA and CDR2 is SQIVND (reference sequence). The V segment lost 6 bases and the J segment 7 bases; nucleotides outside the gene matches: 9.

This rearrangement joins TRBV4-1 to TRBJ2-1; 8 bases are shared with TRBD2. CDR3 length equals 16 residues. Germline loops: CDR1 MGHRA, CDR2 YSYEKL. Trimming at V came to 0 bases and at J to 6 bases, leaving 7 bases not matched to a gene. CDR3 in DNA: TGCGCCAGCAGCCAAGATCCGGGACTAGGAGGCAATGAGCAGTTCTTC. Amino acid sequence: CASSQDPGLGGNEQFF.

This chain joins TRBV25-1 and TRBJ1-4; possibly TRBD1 for D (6 bases). The CDR3 covers 12 residues. Germline lookup yields CDR1 MGHDK and CDR2 SYGVNS. The V gene lost 5 bases and the J gene lost 6 bases, with 7 bases spanning the gap. The CDR3 spells CASSRGYEKLFF. The CDR3 DNA is TGTGCCAGCAGTAGGGGGTATGAAAAACTGTTTTTT.

The rearrangement joins TRBV2 to TRBJ1-2; D is possibly TRBD1 (5 bases). Trimming took off 8 bases at V and 4 bases at J, with 14 bases between the two ends. This CDR3 has 13 amino acids. The germline gives CDR1 SNHLY, CDR2 FYNNEI. CDR3 in amino acids: CASRTFVLYGYTF. In nucleotides, the CDR3 is TGTGCCAGCCGGACATTTGTACTCTATGGCTACACCTTC.

This sequence joins TRBV27 and TRBJ2-1; 10 bases match TRBD1. Germline V gene data show CDR1 as MNHEY and CDR2 as SMNVEV (reference sequence). The ends lost 6 bases at V and 6 bases at J; junction bases unmatched: 8. This CDR3 has 15 amino acids. The CDR3 spells CASRLRQGALNEQFF. The DNA for the CDR3 is TGTGCCAGCAGACTAAGACAGGGGGCACTCAATGAGCAGTTCTTC.

The chain carries TRBV19 and TRBJ2-2, with D maybe TRBD1 (6 bases). The CDR3 length is 15 residues. V was cut by 4 bases and J by 5 bases, with 14 bases left in between. Germline values: CDR1 LNHDA, CDR2 SQIVND (reference sequence). CDR3 sequence: CASSSPGARTGELFF. CDR3 DNA sequence: TGTGCCAGTAGTAGTCCAGGGGCTAGGACCGGGGAGCTGTTTTTT.

The chain combines TRBV7-8 with TRBJ2-1; 7 bases line up with TRBD2. The germline V gene encodes CDR1 SGHVS and CDR2 FQNEAQ. The CDR3 totals 16 residues. J was trimmed by 4 bases and V by 4 bases; bases with no gene match: 10. CDR3 amino acids: CASSSYPGGPYNEQFF. CDR3 bases: TGTGCCAGCAGCTCGTACCCGGGAGGTCCATACAATGAGCAGTTCTTC.

This chain joins TRBV30 and TRBJ2-7, with 16 bases lining up with TRBD2. V shed 1 base, J shed 3 bases, and the junction held 15 bases outside the gene matches. The CDR3 extends over 20 amino acids. Germline values: CDR1 GTSNPN, CDR2 SVGIG (reference sequence). CDR3 amino acids: CAWSGFLLGTSGRADYEQYF. The CDR3 DNA reads TGTGCCTGGAGTGGTTTCTTGCTCGGGACTAGCGGGAGGGCCGACTACGAGCAGTACTTC.